The 27 T cell receptor beta chains presented below share a single source sample, sequenced in a study of post-analysis software for immune sequencing data. Findings and limits, study-wide: A few TRBV segments, TRBV5-6, TRBV5-1 and TRBV20-1 among them, were found more frequent in patients than controls.

Included in the TCR beta cDNA libraries were unique molecular identifiers. In TCRdb, the PCR reads were re-called with MiXCR into one record per CDR3 protein. Of around 710,000 distinct CDR3 sequences detected, around 42% appear once; the ten largest clones hold 4.9%. These receptors' antigens are unknown. The sequenced sample consisted of blood. All receptors come from a girl between 10 and 17 years old with multiple sclerosis.

The chain has TRBV27 and TRBJ2-7; TRBD2 is a possible D gene (6 bases). V was pared by 9 bases and J by 0 bases, with 15 bases between. The CDR3 covers 14 residues. Looked up from germline, CDR1 is MNHEY and CDR2 is SMNVEV (reference sequence). The CDR3 reads CASRLSGLSYEQYF. CDR3 in DNA: TGTGCCAGTCGTTTAAGCGGGCTCTCCTACGAGCAGTACTTC.

V is TRBV20-1 and J is TRBJ2-3; the D call may be TRBD1 or TRBD2 (5 bases each). Trimming stripped 5 bases from V and 0 bases from J, with 12 bases between. Germline CDR1 reads DFQATT; CDR2 reads SNEGSKA (reference sequence). CDR3 length: 14 residues. CDR3: CSAGDHLSTDTQYF. In DNA form, the CDR3 reads TGCAGTGCTGGGGACCACCTTAGCACAGATACGCAGTATTTT.

This clonotype was counted only a few times. This chain joins TRBV9 and TRBJ2-3; 7 bases are a match to TRBD1. CDR1 is SGDLS, CDR2 YYNGEE, per germline. The V gene end was trimmed by 1 base and the J gene end by 6 bases; junction bases not matched to a gene: 11. The length of the CDR3 is 16 residues. In DNA, the CDR3 is TGTGCCAGCAGCGTAAGTAGGACAGGTCCAGATGATACGCAGTATTTT. This translates into CASSVSRTGPDDTQYF.

There are a few counts of this clonotype. The CDR3 spells CSALTGPNQPQHF. As DNA, the CDR3 is TGCAGTGCTTTAACAGGGCCCAATCAGCCCCAGCATTTT. The chain employs TRBV20-1 and TRBJ1-5, with D maybe TRBD1 (6 bases). The CDR3 is made up of 13 amino acids. Germline V gene sequence: CDR1 DFQATT, CDR2 SNEGSKA (reference sequence). Trimming cost V 5 bases and J 3 bases, with 11 bases left between them.

This clonotype was seen a few times. The chain couples TRBV20-1 to TRBJ2-5; 8 bases map to TRBD1. The CDR3 consists of 14 residues. Germline CDR1 and CDR2: DFQATT and SNEGSKA (reference sequence). Losses at the gene ends were 5 bases for V and 4 bases for J; bases not matched to a gene: 9. CDR3 sequence: CSASRQGRPETQYF. The CDR3 DNA reads as TGCAGTGCTTCCCGACAGGGGCGCCCAGAGACCCAGTACTTC.

A word on this clonotype: A junction boundary mismatches the germline segment, possibly from a read error. The V call is TRBV7-7, the J call TRBJ2-3; D is possibly TRBD1 (5 bases). The CDR3 is made up of 15 amino acids. Germline V gene data show CDR1 as SSHAT and CDR2 as FNYEAQ (reference sequence). CDR3 sequence: CASSRGQESTDTQYF. CDR3 in DNA: TGTGCTAGCAGCCGCGGACAAGAAAGCACAGATACGCAGTATTTT.

V gene TRBV6-6 combines with J gene TRBJ2-5; D unclear. CDR1 is MNHNY, CDR2 SVGAGI, per germline (reference sequence). The CDR3 has 15 amino acids. V was pared by 5 bases and J by 5 bases, with 18 bases between. CDR3 nucleotide sequence: TGTGCCAGCAGTCTGGCCCCCGGGCCCTTGGAGACCCAGTACTTC. As protein: CASSLAPGPLETQYF.

This sequence joins TRBV7-9 and TRBJ2-2; D is ambiguous. Trimming stripped 3 bases from V and 6 bases from J, with 8 bases between. Germline-derived CDR1 and CDR2 are SEHNR and FQNEAQ (reference sequence). The CDR3 spans 13 residues. The CDR3 loop is CASSFLTSGELFF. The CDR3 DNA reads TGTGCCAGCAGCTTCCTGACGTCCGGGGAGCTGTTTTTT.

As regards this clonotype: A junction boundary mismatches the germline segment, possibly from a read error. The CDR3 protein is CASSGTSGARDTQYF. Written as DNA, the CDR3 is TGTGCCAGTAGTGGGACTAGCGGAGCTCGAGATACGCAGTATTTT. The chain is built from TRBV2 and TRBJ2-3; TRBD2 matches at 11 bases. CDR3 size: 15 residues. Per germline, CDR1 SNHLY and CDR2 FYNNEI.

The rearrangement uses TRBV6-6 and TRBJ2-2; D is unresolved. The V end was cut by 7 bases, the J end by 6 bases, with 9 bases between. The germline V gene encodes CDR1 MNHNY and CDR2 SVGAGI (reference sequence). The CDR3 extends over 12 amino acids. CDR3 amino acids: CASTPPAGELFF. For the CDR3, the DNA is TGTGCCAGCACCCCCCCGGCCGGGGAGCTGTTTTTT.

This clonotype was detected a few times. The chain carries TRBV12-3 or TRBV12-4 and TRBJ1-5; 8 bases align to TRBD1. CDR3 length equals 16 residues. The trim removed 5 bases at V and 4 bases at J, leaving 10 bases unmatched. The CDR3, as DNA: TGTGCCAGCAGTCCCGAACGACAGGGGAAGAATCAGCCCCAGCATTTT. It translates to CASSPERQGKNQPQHF.

This chain uses TRBV4-1 with TRBJ1-6; no clear D gene. CDR1 and CDR2 (germline): MGHRA, YSYEKL. Between the trimmed V and J ends, which lost 0 bases and 4 bases, there was a span of 13 bases. There are 17 residues in the CDR3. CDR3 protein: CASSQEKRIQYNSPLHF. The CDR3 DNA reads as TGCGCCAGCAGCCAAGAGAAGCGGATCCAATATAATTCACCCCTCCACTTT.

This rearrangement joins TRBV27 to TRBJ2-2; tentative D call: TRBD2 (5 bases). Trimming took off 6 bases at V and 1 base at J, with 15 bases between the two ends. This CDR3 spans 16 amino acids. Germline CDR1 MNHEY, CDR2 SMNVEV (reference sequence). CDR3 in amino acids: CASSLSYSENTGELFF. The CDR3 nucleotides read TGTGCCAGCAGCCTAAGCTATAGCGAGAACACCGGGGAGCTGTTTTTT.

This clonotype was seen more than once but under ten times. The chain recombines TRBV7-2 with TRBJ2-5; possibly TRBD2 for D (5 bases). CDR3 length: 15 amino acids. Trimming pared 1 base from V and 5 bases from J, leaving 14 bases between. Per germline, CDR1 SGHTA and CDR2 FQGNSA. The CDR3 nucleotides read TGTGCCAGCAGCTTAGGGACTTACTCGGGGGAGACCCAGTACTTC. This translates into CASSLGTYSGETQYF.

The CDR3: CASRPTLAGTYNEQFF. The CDR3 DNA reads TGTGCCAGCAGACCTACACTAGCGGGGACTTACAATGAGCAGTTCTTC. The chain recombines TRBV28 with TRBJ2-1, with 10 bases lining up with TRBD2. CDR1 and CDR2 from the germline V gene are MDHEN and SYDVKM. The junction had 9 bases not matched to a gene; V was cut back by 6 bases and J by 4 bases. The CDR3 is 16 residues long. Supplemented by reference TRBV28 and TRBJ2-1, the full variable domain reads DVKVTQSSRYLVKRTGEKVFLECVQDMDHENMFWYRQDPGLGLRLIYFSYDVKMKEKGDIPEGYSVSREKKERFSLILESASTNQTSMYLCASRPTLAGTYNEQFFGPGTRLTVL.

This clonotype came up once. This chain joins TRBV4-3 and TRBJ2-5; perhaps TRBD1 as D (5 bases). Germline lookup yields CDR1 LGHNA and CDR2 YSLEER. V gave up 0 bases and J gave up 3 bases, with 11 bases separating them. The CDR3 extends over 15 amino acids. CDR3 coding DNA: TGCGCCAGCAGCCAAGATGCCGTAGGGGAAGAGACCCAGTACTTC. Amino acids: CASSQDAVGEETQYF.

The chain carries TRBV20-1 and TRBJ2-5; D perhaps matches TRBD2 (6 bases). CDR3 length equals 14 residues. CDR1 and CDR2 from the germline V gene are DFQATT and SNEGSKA (reference sequence). Trimming shortened V by 3 bases and J by 0 bases, and 11 bases separated the two germline ends. The CDR3 region is CSAREGTNQETQYF. The CDR3 bases are TGCAGTGCTAGGGAGGGGACGAACCAAGAGACCCAGTACTTC.

This clonotype was seen a handful of times. The genes are TRBV9 and TRBJ1-2; TRBD1 agrees at 8 bases. The CDR3 sequence is 15 residues long. V shed 4 bases and J 4 bases; nucleotides not matched to a gene: 9. Germline-derived CDR1 and CDR2 are SGDLS and YYNGEE. The CDR3 spells CASSSGTGRAYGYTF. The CDR3, as DNA: TGTGCCAGCAGCTCAGGGACAGGACGCGCCTATGGCTACACCTTC.

This sequence joins TRBV5-6 and TRBJ2-4, with 10 bases fitting TRBD1. Near its end, the DNA agrees better with TRBJ2-7, so the J call may be wrong. The CDR3 has 14 amino acids. The germline CDR1 and CDR2 sequences are SGHDT and YYEEEE. The CDR3 coding sequence is TGTGCCAGCAGTCGGGGGACAGGGGTCTACGAGCAGTACTTC. It encodes CASSRGTGVYEQYF.

The chain uses TRBV6-5 and TRBJ2-6; D remains ambiguous. Trimming stripped 2 bases from V and 4 bases from J, with 15 bases between. CDR1 MNHEY and CDR2 SVGAGI come from the germline V gene. CDR3 size: 17 residues. The CDR3 sequence: CASSYHRRITGANVLTF. CDR3 DNA: TGTGCCAGCAGTTACCATCGACGGATAACGGGGGCCAACGTCCTGACTTTC.

Notes on this clonotype: The junction and the germline gene differ at one end; a read error may be behind it. The chain joins TRBV9 to TRBJ2-7, with TRBD2 matching over 9 bases. Looked up from germline, CDR1 is SGDLS and CDR2 is YYNGEE. There are 13 residues in the CDR3. DNA of the CDR3: TGTGCCAGCAGCGTAGATAGCGGGAGCGAGCAGAACTTC. This gives the protein CASSVDSGSEQNF.

This chain joins TRBV14 and TRBJ2-3; 8 nucleotides align to TRBD2. This CDR3 has 17 amino acids. V was clipped by 1 base and J by 2 bases; unmatched bases: 8. Germline V gives CDR1 SGHDN, CDR2 FVKESK. The CDR3 bases are TGTGCCAGCAGCCAAGCCCCACGGGGGGGGCTCACAGATACGCAGTATTTT. It specifies CASSQAPRGGLTDTQYF.

This chain links TRBV29-1 with TRBJ1-6; TRBD1 might be the D (5 bases). V was clipped by 6 bases and J by 4 bases, with 10 bases between them. CDR1 is SQVTM, CDR2 ANQGSEA, per germline. The CDR3 covers 13 residues. In DNA, the CDR3 is TGCAGCGTCCTTGGGGGGTATAATTCACCCCTCCACTTT. It codes for CSVLGGYNSPLHF.

The rearrangement joins TRBV12-3 or TRBV12-4 to TRBJ1-2; no firm D call. The CDR3 covers 13 residues. V was shortened by 5 bases and J by 4 bases, with 11 bases between the two germline ends. Here the CDR3 DNA reads TGTGCCAGCAGTCAAGGATGCGGCTATGGCTACACCTTC. Amino acids: CASSQGCGYGYTF.

In this sample, this clonotype turned up once. The chain carries TRBV24-1 and TRBJ2-7; 7 bases map to TRBD2. Germline V lookup: CDR1 KGHDR, CDR2 SFDVKD. The CDR3 extends over 16 amino acids. J gave up 2 bases and V 4 bases, and 10 bases lay outside the gene matches. CDR3 in amino acids: CATSDPPGTTTYEQYF. DNA of the CDR3: TGTGCCACCAGTGACCCCCCCGGGACTACAACCTACGAGCAGTACTTC.

Only a few counts were recorded for this clonotype. The rearrangement joins TRBV10-3 to TRBJ2-7, with D maybe TRBD1 (5 bases). This CDR3 has 13 residues. Germline V gives CDR1 ENHRY, CDR2 SYGVKD. V gave up 4 bases and J gave up 3 bases, with 10 bases separating them. The CDR3 coding sequence is TGTGCCATCAGTGGTCAGACAGACTACGAGCAGTACTTC. It translates to CAISGQTDYEQYF.

There are a few counts of this clonotype. The junction differs from germline at one of its ends, possibly a read error. The chain joins TRBV7-7 to TRBJ2-3; TRBD2 matches 9 bases. Germline CDR1 is SSHAT and CDR2 is FNYEAQ (reference sequence). CDR3 length: 16 amino acids. The CDR3 nucleotides are TGTGCTAGCAGCTTAGGCGCGGGAGGGAGCACAGATACGCAGTATTTT. It codes for CASSLGAGGSTDTQYF.